The clone carrying this T cell receptor beta chain was recorded only once. The assay was immunoSEQ multiplex PCR, and TCRdb's table has in-frame clones only and misses some. The data hold around 52,000 clones, with around 88% observed a single time. Germline V lookup: CDR1 KGHSH, CDR2 LQKENI. The CDR3 contains 13 residues. With 3 bases clipped from V and 5 bases from J, the junction kept 1 base outside the gene matches. The data belong to a study of Tregs in tolerant kidney transplant recipients. The rearrangement links TRBV18 to TRBJ2-1, with 7 bases matching TRBD2. This clonotype originated in a human donor in good health. The sequencing sample was made of CD4+ T cells from blood. The CDR3 bases are TGTGCCAGCTCACCTACTAGCGACAATGAGCAGTTCTTC. This gives the protein CASSPTSDNEQFF. Full variable domain (rest looked up from reference TRBV18 and TRBJ2-1): NAGVMQNPRHLVRRRGQEARLRCSPMKGHSHVYWYRQLPEEGLKFMVYLQKENIIDESGMPKERFSAEFPKEGPSILRIQQVVRGDSAAYFCASSPTSDNEQFFGPGTRLTVL.